The entry that follows covers one T cell receptor (beta chain) sequence. Its antigen is still unknown. Germline CDR1 reads GTSNPN; CDR2 reads SVGIG (reference sequence). The junction had 7 bases not matched to a gene; V was cut back by 3 bases and J by 3 bases. This CDR3 comprises 15 residues. The data belong to a study of shared clonotypes between healthy human individuals. Findings and caveats of the study: All-four-donor shared clonotypes had higher generation probabilities than non-shared clonotypes did. The sharing of 4% to 5.5% of naive CD4 clonotypes was seen across a few donors.

The naive CD8 subset, CD45RO-negative cells positively selected for CCR7, excluded terminally differentiated effector memory CD45RA+ cells. Those who donated were healthy HIV-negative adults, with no recent acute infections or vaccinations reported. Running of the assay took place at deep level. Assay used: immunoSEQ multiplex PCR; TCRdb lists only in-frame clones, some missing. The table includes a few million clones, 93% detected once. The J gene is TRBJ2-7, the V gene TRBV30, with 11 nucleotides matching TRBD2. This TCR derives from a man aged 18 to 29 in good health. Some clones in this sample may be carry-over from other donors' samples. The sample was naive CD8+ T cells from PBMCs. The CDR3 loop reads CAWRSGTSGRYEQYF. CDR3 bases: TGTGCCTGGAGGTCCGGGACTAGCGGACGCTACGAGCAGTACTTC.